A selection of T cell receptor beta chains follows, all from one sample in a study of response to subunit inactivated influenza vaccine. Using its own MiXCR run on the RT-PCR reads, TCRdb lists one record per CDR3 protein. This sample has around 710,000 distinct CDR3 sequences, with approximately 15% found just once. Sequences were derived from PBMCs from blood, sampled 14 to 15 days before vaccination. These receptors all come from a man aged 50 to 59 who received an inactivated influenza vaccine. CDR3s include the opening cysteine and the closing phenylalanine or tryptophan.

j_call: TRBJ2-1
v_call: TRBV5-1
cdr3_aa: CASSWTGGAGYEQFF

j_call: TRBJ1-6
v_call: TRBV5-1
cdr3_aa: CASSLSGGRFSPLHF

j_call: TRBJ1-1
v_call: TRBV10-3
cdr3_aa: CAIRMNRGTEAFF

j_call: TRBJ1-1
v_call: TRBV7-9
cdr3_aa: CASSRSGAGNTEAFF

j_call: TRBJ2-1
v_call: TRBV20-1
cdr3_aa: CSAKSGRGYNEQFF

j_call: TRBJ2-5
v_call: TRBV20-1
cdr3_aa: CSARIAGTFRETQYF

j_call: TRBJ2-4
v_call: TRBV4-1
cdr3_aa: CASSQDRTGSRNIQYF

j_call: TRBJ2-3
v_call: TRBV5-1
cdr3_aa: CASSGGLLIDADTQYF

j_call: TRBJ2-3
v_call: TRBV12-3/TRBV12-4
cdr3_aa: CASTLAFTDTQYF

j_call: TRBJ1-5
v_call: TRBV6-1
cdr3_aa: CASSHNWDLSGNQPQHF

j_call: TRBJ2-7
v_call: TRBV15
cdr3_aa: CATSRERTGPYEQYF

j_call: TRBJ2-2
v_call: TRBV6-2/TRBV6-3
cdr3_aa: CASRQGHTGELFF

j_call: TRBJ2-1
v_call: TRBV6-5
cdr3_aa: CASSYDDSYNEQFF

j_call: TRBJ2-2
v_call: TRBV20-1
cdr3_aa: CSASGSNTGELFF

j_call: TRBJ1-5
v_call: TRBV5-1
cdr3_aa: CASSLGGYSNQPQHF

j_call: TRBJ2-1
v_call: TRBV20-1
cdr3_aa: CSARLMSRQFF

j_call: TRBJ2-2
v_call: TRBV3-1
cdr3_aa: CASSHRIQVTGELFF

j_call: TRBJ2-7
v_call: TRBV28
cdr3_aa: CASVSGRPPYEQYF

j_call: TRBJ1-2
v_call: TRBV5-1
cdr3_aa: CASSKGQGKANYGYTF

j_call: TRBJ2-3
v_call: TRBV15
cdr3_aa: CATSRDPAGVDTQYF

j_call: TRBJ2-1
v_call: TRBV4-3
cdr3_aa: CASSLTGLGTPHEQFF

j_call: TRBJ2-7
v_call: TRBV20-1
cdr3_aa: CSTGQGGFYEQYF

j_call: TRBJ1-1
v_call: TRBV20-1
cdr3_aa: CSARDPRAAEAFF

j_call: TRBJ2-7
v_call: TRBV7-9
cdr3_aa: CASSSSSGTGTYEQYF

j_call: TRBJ2-3
v_call: TRBV20-1
cdr3_aa: CSASRGGMRDTQYF

j_call: TRBJ1-2
v_call: TRBV5-1
cdr3_aa: CASRSERGDYGYTF

j_call: TRBJ2-1
v_call: TRBV5-1
cdr3_aa: CASSLLDSNEQFF

j_call: TRBJ1-6
v_call: TRBV12-3/TRBV12-4
cdr3_aa: CASSLEGGYSPLHF

j_call: TRBJ1-4
v_call: TRBV5-1
cdr3_aa: CASSLFGGHRGEKLFF

j_call: TRBJ2-7
v_call: TRBV9
cdr3_aa: CASSSFSSGNYEQYF

j_call: TRBJ2-1
v_call: TRBV3-1
cdr3_aa: CASSQGQLLINEQFF

j_call: TRBJ2-3
v_call: TRBV7-9
cdr3_aa: CASSPQRTGASTDTQYF

j_call: TRBJ2-2
v_call: TRBV3-1
cdr3_aa: CASSFGRGALNTGELFF

j_call: TRBJ2-6
v_call: TRBV20-1
cdr3_aa: CSARDLLSGANVLTF

j_call: TRBJ1-1
v_call: TRBV27
cdr3_aa: CASSFRGPMNTEAFF

j_call: TRBJ2-7
v_call: TRBV2
cdr3_aa: CASRDGAYEQHF

j_call: TRBJ2-6
v_call: TRBV7-9
cdr3_aa: CASSLLASGANVLTF

j_call: TRBJ2-2
v_call: TRBV9
cdr3_aa: CASSARRTSGRKGSTGELFF

j_call: TRBJ1-2
v_call: TRBV27
cdr3_aa: CASSALGEGAPHYGYTF

j_call: TRBJ2-2
v_call: TRBV27
cdr3_aa: CASSLEAPTYGGLFF

j_call: TRBJ2-1
v_call: TRBV7-7
cdr3_aa: CASRQGTTDNEQFF

j_call: TRBJ1-2
v_call: TRBV6-1
cdr3_aa: CASSEQGSPYGYTF

j_call: TRBJ2-2
v_call: TRBV5-1
cdr3_aa: CASSLEGRYTGELFF

j_call: TRBJ2-7
v_call: TRBV11-2
cdr3_aa: CASSPTGLAGVEQYF

j_call: TRBJ1-4
v_call: TRBV15
cdr3_aa: CATSFGMGGEKLFF

j_call: TRBJ2-7
v_call: TRBV20-1
cdr3_aa: CSASPQVFSYEQYF

j_call: TRBJ2-5
v_call: TRBV11-1
cdr3_aa: CASSFPRTARLAGEGTQYF

j_call: TRBJ2-7
v_call: TRBV12-3/TRBV12-4
cdr3_aa: CASTKGGGPSSYEQYF

j_call: TRBJ2-1
v_call: TRBV30
cdr3_aa: CAWARAGLMDEQFF

j_call: TRBJ2-1
v_call: TRBV6-2/TRBV6-3
cdr3_aa: CARTLGLPNNEQFF

j_call: TRBJ2-7
v_call: TRBV20-1
cdr3_aa: CSASSIGQGGLEQYF

j_call: TRBJ2-1
v_call: TRBV10-3
cdr3_aa: CAIGGLGGNEQFF

j_call: TRBJ2-7
v_call: TRBV20-1
cdr3_aa: CGTSGSYEQYF

j_call: TRBJ2-7
v_call: TRBV10-3
cdr3_aa: CAMSGSGQGYEQYF

j_call: TRBJ2-7
v_call: TRBV20-1
cdr3_aa: CSAPPGTGDEQYF

j_call: TRBJ2-1
v_call: TRBV4-1
cdr3_aa: CASSYPGQGLQVGVEQFF

j_call: TRBJ2-5
v_call: TRBV7-2
cdr3_aa: CASSSAVSQETQYF

j_call: TRBJ2-3
v_call: TRBV15
cdr3_aa: CATSKNRVGGTDTQYF